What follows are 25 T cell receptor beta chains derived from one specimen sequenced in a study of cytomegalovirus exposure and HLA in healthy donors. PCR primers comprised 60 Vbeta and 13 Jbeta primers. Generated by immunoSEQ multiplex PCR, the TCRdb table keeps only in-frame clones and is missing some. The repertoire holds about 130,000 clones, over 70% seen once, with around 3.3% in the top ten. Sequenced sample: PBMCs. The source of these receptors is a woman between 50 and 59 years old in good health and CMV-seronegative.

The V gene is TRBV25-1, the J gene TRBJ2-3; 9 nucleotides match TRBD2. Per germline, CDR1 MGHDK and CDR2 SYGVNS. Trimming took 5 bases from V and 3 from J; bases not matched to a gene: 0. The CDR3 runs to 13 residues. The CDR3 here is CASSSGGTDTQYF. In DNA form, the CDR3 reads TGTGCCAGCAGTAGCGGGGGGACAGATACGCAGTATTTT. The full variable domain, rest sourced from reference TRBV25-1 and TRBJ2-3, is EADIYQTPRYLVIGTGKKITLECSQTMGHDKMYWYQQDPGMELHLIHYSYGVNSTEKGDLSSESTVSRIRTEHFPLTLESARPSHTSQYLCASSSGGTDTQYFGPGTRLTVL.

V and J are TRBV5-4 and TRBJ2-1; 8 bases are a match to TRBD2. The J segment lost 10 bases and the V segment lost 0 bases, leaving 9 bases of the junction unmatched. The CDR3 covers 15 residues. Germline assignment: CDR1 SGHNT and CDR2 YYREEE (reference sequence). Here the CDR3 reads CASSLASLTGGEQFF. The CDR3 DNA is TGTGCCAGCAGCTTGGCTAGTCTAACGGGGGGGGAGCAGTTCTTC. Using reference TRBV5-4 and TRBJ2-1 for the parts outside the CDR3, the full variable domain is ETGVTQSPTHLIKTRGQQVTLRCSSQSGHNTVSWYQQALGQGPQFIFQYYREEENGRGNFPPRFSGLQFPNYSSELNVNALELDDSALYLCASSLASLTGGEQFFGPGTRLTVL.

CDR3 coding DNA: TGTGCCAGCAGCTTGGACCCGGGGTGGGATACGCAGTATTTT. It yields the protein CASSLDPGWDTQYF. The V gene is TRBV5-4, the J gene TRBJ2-3; the D gene is possibly TRBD2 (5 bases). Trimming took 0 bases from V and 6 from J, leaving 11 bases between them. The CDR3 length is 14 residues. Germline V gene data show CDR1 as SGHNT and CDR2 as YYREEE (reference sequence).

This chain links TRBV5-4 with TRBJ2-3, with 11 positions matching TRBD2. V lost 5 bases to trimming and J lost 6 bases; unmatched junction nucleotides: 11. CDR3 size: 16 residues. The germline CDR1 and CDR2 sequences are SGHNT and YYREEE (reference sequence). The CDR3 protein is CASSLRLAGTSDTQYF. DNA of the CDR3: TGTGCCAGCAGTCTACGACTAGCGGGGACGTCGGATACGCAGTATTTT. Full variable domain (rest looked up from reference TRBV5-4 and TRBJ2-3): ETGVTQSPTHLIKTRGQQVTLRCSSQSGHNTVSWYQQALGQGPQFIFQYYREEENGRGNFPPRFSGLQFPNYSSELNVNALELDDSALYLCASSLRLAGTSDTQYFGPGTRLTVL.

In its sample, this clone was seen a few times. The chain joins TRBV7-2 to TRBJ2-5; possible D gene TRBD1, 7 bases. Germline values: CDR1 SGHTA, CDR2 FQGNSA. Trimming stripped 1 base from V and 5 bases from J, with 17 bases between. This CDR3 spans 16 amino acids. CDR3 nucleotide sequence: TGTGCCAGCAGCTTAGTCGATCAGGGGGGACGGGAGACCCAGTACTTC. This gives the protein CASSLVDQGGRETQYF.

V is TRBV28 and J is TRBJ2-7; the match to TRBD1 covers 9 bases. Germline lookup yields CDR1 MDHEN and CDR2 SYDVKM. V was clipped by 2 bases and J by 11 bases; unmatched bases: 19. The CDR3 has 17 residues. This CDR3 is CASSLPAGGQGKRLEYF. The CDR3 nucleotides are TGTGCCAGCAGTTTACCGGCCGGGGGACAGGGAAAGAGGCTGGAGTACTTC.

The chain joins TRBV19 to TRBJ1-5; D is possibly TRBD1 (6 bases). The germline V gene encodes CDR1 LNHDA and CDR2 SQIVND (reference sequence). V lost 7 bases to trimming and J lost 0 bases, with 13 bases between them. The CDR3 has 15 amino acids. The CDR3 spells CASTDRPDSNQPQHF. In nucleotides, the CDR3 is TGTGCCAGTACAGACAGGCCGGATAGCAATCAGCCCCAGCATTTT. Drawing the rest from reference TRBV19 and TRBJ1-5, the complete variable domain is DGGITQSPKYLFRKEGQNVTLSCEQNLNHDAMYWYRQDPGQGLRLIYYSQIVNDFQKGDIAEGYSVSREKKESFPLTVTSAQKNPTAFYLCASTDRPDSNQPQHFGDGTRLSIL.

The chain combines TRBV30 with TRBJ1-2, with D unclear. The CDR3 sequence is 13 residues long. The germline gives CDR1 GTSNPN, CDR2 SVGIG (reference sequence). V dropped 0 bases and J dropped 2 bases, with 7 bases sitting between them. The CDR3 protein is CAWSVSANYGYTF. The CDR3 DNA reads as TGTGCCTGGAGTGTGAGTGCGAACTATGGCTACACCTTC.

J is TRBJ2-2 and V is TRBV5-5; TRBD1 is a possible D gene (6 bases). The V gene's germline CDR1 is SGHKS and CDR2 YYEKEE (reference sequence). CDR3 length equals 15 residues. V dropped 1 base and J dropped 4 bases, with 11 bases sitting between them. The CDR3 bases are TGTGCCAGCAGCTTGAGGACAGCATTCACCGGGGAGCTGTTTTTT. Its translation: CASSLRTAFTGELFF.

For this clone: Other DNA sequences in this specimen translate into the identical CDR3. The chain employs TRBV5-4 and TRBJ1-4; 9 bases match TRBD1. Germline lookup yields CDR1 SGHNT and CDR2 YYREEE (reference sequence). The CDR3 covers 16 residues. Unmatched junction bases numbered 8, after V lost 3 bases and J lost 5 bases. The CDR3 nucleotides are TGTGCCAGCAGCTCACAGGGGGCTATAACCAATGAAAAACTGTTTTTT. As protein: CASSSQGAITNEKLFF. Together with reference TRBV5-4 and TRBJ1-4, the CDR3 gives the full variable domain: ETGVTQSPTHLIKTRGQQVTLRCSSQSGHNTVSWYQQALGQGPQFIFQYYREEENGRGNFPPRFSGLQFPNYSSELNVNALELDDSALYLCASSSQGAITNEKLFFGSGTQLSVL.

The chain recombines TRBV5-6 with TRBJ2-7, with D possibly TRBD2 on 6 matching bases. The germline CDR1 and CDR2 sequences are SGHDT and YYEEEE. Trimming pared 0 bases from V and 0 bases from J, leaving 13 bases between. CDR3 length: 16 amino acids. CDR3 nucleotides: TGTGCCAGCAGCTTGGCCGGGCGGGACTCCTCCTACGAGCAGTACTTC. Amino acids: CASSLAGRDSSYEQYF.

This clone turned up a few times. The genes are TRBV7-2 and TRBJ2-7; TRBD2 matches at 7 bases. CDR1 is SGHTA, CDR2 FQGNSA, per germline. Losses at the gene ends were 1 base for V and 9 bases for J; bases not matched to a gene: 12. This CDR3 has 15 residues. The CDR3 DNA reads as TGTGCCAGCAGCTTAGGTTCTAGCGGTGCCAGCGCGCAGTACTTC. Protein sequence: CASSLGSSGASAQYF.

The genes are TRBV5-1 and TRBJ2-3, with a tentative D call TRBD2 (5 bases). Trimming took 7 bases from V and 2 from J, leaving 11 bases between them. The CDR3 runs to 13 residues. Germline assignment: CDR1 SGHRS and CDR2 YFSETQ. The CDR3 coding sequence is TGCGCCAGCGGCAGCGGCTCCACAGATACGCAGTATTTT. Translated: CASGSGSTDTQYF.

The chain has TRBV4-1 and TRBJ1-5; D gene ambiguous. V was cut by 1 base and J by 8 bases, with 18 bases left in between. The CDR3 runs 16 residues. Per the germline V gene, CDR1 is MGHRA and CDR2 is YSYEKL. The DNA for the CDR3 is TGCGCCAGCAGCCAAGCTTCGCGGGTGGGTCCTAAGCCCCAGCATTTT. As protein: CASSQASRVGPKPQHF.

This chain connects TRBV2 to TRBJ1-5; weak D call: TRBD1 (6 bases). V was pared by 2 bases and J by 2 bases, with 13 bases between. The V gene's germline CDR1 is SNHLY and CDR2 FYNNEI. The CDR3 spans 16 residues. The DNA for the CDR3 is TGTGCCAGCAGTGAACTTTTGGCAGGGGGCAATCAGCCCCAGCATTTT. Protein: CASSELLAGGNQPQHF.

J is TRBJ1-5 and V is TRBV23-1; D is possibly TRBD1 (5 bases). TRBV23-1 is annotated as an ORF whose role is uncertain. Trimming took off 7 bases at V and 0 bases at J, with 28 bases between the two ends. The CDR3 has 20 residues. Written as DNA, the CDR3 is TGCGCCAGCACAAAAAAAGAACGAAGGAGGGGACCTTATAGCAATCAGCCCCAGCATTTT. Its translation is CASTKKERRRGPYSNQPQHF.

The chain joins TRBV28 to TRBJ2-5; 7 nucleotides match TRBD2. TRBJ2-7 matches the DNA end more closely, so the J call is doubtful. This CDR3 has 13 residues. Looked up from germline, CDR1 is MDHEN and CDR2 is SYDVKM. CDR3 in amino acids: CASSLAGVREQYF. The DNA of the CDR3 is TGTGCCAGCAGTTTAGCGGGAGTTCGCGAGCAGTACTTC.

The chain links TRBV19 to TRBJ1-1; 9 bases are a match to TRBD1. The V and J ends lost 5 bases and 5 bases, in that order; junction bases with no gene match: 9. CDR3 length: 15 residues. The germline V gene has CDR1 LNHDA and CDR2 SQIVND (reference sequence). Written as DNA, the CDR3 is TGTGCCAGTAGTGAAACAGGGGGCAGTGGGACTGAAGCTTTCTTT. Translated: CASSETGGSGTEAFF. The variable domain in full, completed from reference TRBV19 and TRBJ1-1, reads DGGITQSPKYLFRKEGQNVTLSCEQNLNHDAMYWYRQDPGQGLRLIYYSQIVNDFQKGDIAEGYSVSREKKESFPLTVTSAQKNPTAFYLCASSETGGSGTEAFFGQGTRLTVV.

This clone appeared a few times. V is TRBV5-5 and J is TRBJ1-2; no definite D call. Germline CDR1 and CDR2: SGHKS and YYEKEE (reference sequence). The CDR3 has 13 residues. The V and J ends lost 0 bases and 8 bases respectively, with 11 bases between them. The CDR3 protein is CASSLVQERGYTF. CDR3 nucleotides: TGTGCCAGCAGCTTGGTGCAGGAAAGGGGCTACACCTTC. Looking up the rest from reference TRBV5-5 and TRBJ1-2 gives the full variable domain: DAGVTQSPTHLIKTRGQQVTLRCSPISGHKSVSWYQQVLGQGPQFIFQYYEKEERGRGNFPDRFSARQFPNYSSELNVNALLLGDSALYLCASSLVQERGYTFGSGTRLTVV.

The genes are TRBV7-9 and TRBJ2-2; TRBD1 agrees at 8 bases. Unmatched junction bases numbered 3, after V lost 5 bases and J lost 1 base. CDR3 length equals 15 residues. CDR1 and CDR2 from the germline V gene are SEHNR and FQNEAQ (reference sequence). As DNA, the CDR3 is TGTGCCAGCAGCAGCGGACAGGGGAACACCGGGGAGCTGTTTTTT. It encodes CASSSGQGNTGELFF.

The CDR3 DNA follows: TGTGCCAGCAGTGAAGCCCATTCAGGCGTCAACGAGCAGTACTTC. Its protein product is CASSEAHSGVNEQYF. The chain has TRBV28 and TRBJ2-5; D not certain. The J call may be incorrect, as the DNA end agrees better with TRBJ2-7. This CDR3 is built from 15 residues. In germline, CDR1 is MDHEN, CDR2 SYDVKM.

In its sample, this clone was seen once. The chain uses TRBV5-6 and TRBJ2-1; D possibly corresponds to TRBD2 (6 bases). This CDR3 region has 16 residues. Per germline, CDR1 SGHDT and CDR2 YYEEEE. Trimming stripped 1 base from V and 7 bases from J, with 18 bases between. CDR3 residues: CASSLYGLGRGNEQFF. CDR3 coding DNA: TGTGCCAGCAGCTTGTATGGACTCGGGAGAGGTAATGAGCAGTTCTTC.

The CDR3 region has the DNA TGTGCCAGCAGTCCGAGGGCCGTCACTGAAGCTTTCTTT. Protein product: CASSPRAVTEAFF. This sequence joins TRBV27 and TRBJ1-1; D ambiguous. The V end lost 5 bases, the J end lost 4 bases, and 11 bases lay between the germline ends. The V gene's germline CDR1 is MNHEY and CDR2 SMNVEV (reference sequence). This CDR3 is 13 amino acids long.

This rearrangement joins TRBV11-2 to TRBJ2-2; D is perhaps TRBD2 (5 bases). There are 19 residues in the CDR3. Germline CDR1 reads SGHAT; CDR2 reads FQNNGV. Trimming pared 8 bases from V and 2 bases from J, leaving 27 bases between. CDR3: CASLQGEILRDSNTGELFF. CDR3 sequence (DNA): TGTGCCAGCTTGCAAGGAGAGATTCTTCGGGATTCTAACACCGGGGAGCTGTTTTTT.

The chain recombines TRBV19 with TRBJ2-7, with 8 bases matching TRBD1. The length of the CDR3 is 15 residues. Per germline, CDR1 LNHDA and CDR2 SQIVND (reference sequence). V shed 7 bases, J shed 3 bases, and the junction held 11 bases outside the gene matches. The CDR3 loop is CASTYRQGTFYEQYF. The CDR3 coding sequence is TGTGCCAGTACATATAGACAGGGGACGTTCTACGAGCAGTACTTC.